This TCR beta chain was recorded in a study of beta chain features in type 1 diabetes. General study results and limits: Sequencing from cDNA could over-represent high-TCR-expressing cells. Insertions were fewer and deletions more numerous at VDJ junctions in type 1 diabetes patients. Type 1 diabetes patients had TCRB CDR3s that were shorter (moderately but significantly so) in all four CD4+ subsets.

The table lists this clone with a count of one. Its antigen is not identified. CD4+ cells of the naive, central memory, regulatory and stem cell-like memory types were sorted via CD45RO/CCR7/CD25/CD127/CD95/CD27. The CDR3 extends over 15 amino acids. V lost 5 bases and J lost 3, with 12 bases in between. Germline assignment: CDR1 SGHNT and CDR2 YYREEE (reference sequence). Expressed TCRB transcripts got sequenced, as all isolated RNA was reverse transcribed. Roughly 3.6 million reads per sample on average were obtained from naive, central memory and regulatory T cell samples. Clones were read by immunoSEQ multiplex PCR, and TCRdb kept only the in-frame ones, dropping some. The table records 400,000 or so clones, over 9.5% of them present only once.

The material sequenced was naive CD4+ T cells from blood. This sequence was found in a woman under 30 with type 1 diabetes. The chain uses TRBV5-4 and TRBJ1-6; D gene ambiguous. The CDR3 coding sequence is TGTGCCAGCAGTCCCGGAGCCAACTATAATTCACCCCTCCACTTT. It specifies CASSPGANYNSPLHF.